The clone carrying this T cell receptor beta chain was detected only once. This record comes from a study of blood T cell repertoires in COVID-19. Study background: Sites across the United States, Italy and Spain contributed samples from acute and convalescent COVID-19. Sample material is recorded as cDNA or gDNA derived from T cells, B-cell-depleted T cells, or PBMCs.

Per the study methods: By means of reference gene primer amplification, nucleated cell counts were estimated. Here immunoSEQ multiplex PCR was the method, and the copy in TCRdb shows in-frame clones only, minus some. The V and J calls and the clone size are those of that table, but D and trimming were determined from the DNA. The data contain around 140,000 clones, 65% to 85% of them seen just once; the ten biggest clones take up 3.5% to 4.5%. The sample taken for sequencing was peripheral blood. This receptor was obtained from a woman in her fifties or sixties with acute or convalescent COVID-19.

In DNA form, the CDR3 reads TGTGCCAGCAGCTTAACTCCCGGGATTAATGAAAAACTGTTTTTT. Amino acids: CASSLTPGINEKLFF. The rearrangement uses TRBV7-2 and TRBJ1-4; unclear D gene. The CDR3 is 15 amino acids. The V end was cut by 2 bases, the J end by 4 bases, with 11 bases between. The germline CDR1 and CDR2 sequences are SGHTA and FQGNSA. The variable domain in full, completed from reference TRBV7-2 and TRBJ1-4, reads GAGVSQSPSNKVTEKGKDVELRCDPISGHTALYWYRQSLGQGLEFLIYFQGNSAPDKSGLPSDRFSAERTGGSVSTLTIQRTQQEDSAVYLCASSLTPGINEKLFFGSGTQLSVL.